This T cell receptor beta chain came from a study of CD8+CD57+ T cells in acquired aplastic anemia. The overall study: Sorted CD4+ and CD8+ cell DNA averaged around 3 ug. Regarding the study as a whole: Patients and controls were found to share twenty-nine CD8+ CDR3 sequences. In CD8+ cells, Simpson's diversity showed no significant difference between patients and controls.

Germline V CDR1 and CDR2: WNHNN, SYGVQD (reference sequence). The CDR3 totals 14 residues. V lost 3 bases to trimming and J lost 1 base, with 9 bases between them. Worth noting for this clonotype: As yet, its antigen is unknown.

Both TCR beta VDJ combination and CDR3 sequence profiling were carried out. Genomic DNA was the template for this profiling. TCRdb passed the reads through MiXCR, listing each CDR3 protein once. The data show around 250,000 distinct CDR3 sequences, 45% to 65% seen once. The receptor was isolated from a human donor with severe aplastic anemia or a healthy control (not recorded which). J is TRBJ1-1 and V is TRBV10-1, with D uncertain. The sequenced material came from sorted CD4+, CD8+, or CD8+CD57+ T cells (not recorded which) from PBMCs. In DNA, the CDR3 is TGCGCCAGCAGTGAAAGGGTTGAGAACACTGAAGCTTTCTTT. Protein sequence: CASSERVENTEAFF.